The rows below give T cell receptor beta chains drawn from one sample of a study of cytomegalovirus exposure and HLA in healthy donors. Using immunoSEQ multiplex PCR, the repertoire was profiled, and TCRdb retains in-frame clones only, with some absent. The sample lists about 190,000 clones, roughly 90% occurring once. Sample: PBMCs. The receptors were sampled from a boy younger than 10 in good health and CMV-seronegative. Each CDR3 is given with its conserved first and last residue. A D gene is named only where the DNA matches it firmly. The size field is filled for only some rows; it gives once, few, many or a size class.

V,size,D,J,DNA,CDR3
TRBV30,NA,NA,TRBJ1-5,TGTGCCTGGAGTGTAGTAGGGCAGGGCGGCCAGCCCCAGCATTTT,CAWSVVGQGGQPQHF
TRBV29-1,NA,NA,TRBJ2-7,TGCAGCGTTGGCGGTCGGCAGGGCATCTACGAGCAGTACTTC,CSVGGRQGIYEQYF
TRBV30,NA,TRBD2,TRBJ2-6,TGTGCCTGGACGCGGGGGGGAACTGGGGCCAACGTCCTGACTTTC,CAWTRGGTGANVLTF
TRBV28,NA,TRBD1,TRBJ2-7,TGTGCCAGCAGACGACAGGGGCCATCCTACGAGCAGTACTTC,CASRRQGPSYEQYF
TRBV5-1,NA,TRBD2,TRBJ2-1,TGCGCCAGCAGCTTGGTAGGGACTAGCGGGGGTGAGCAGTTCTTC,CASSLVGTSGGEQFF
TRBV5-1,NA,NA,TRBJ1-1,TGCGCCAGCAGCCGAGAGCAGGGGTCGATAACTGAAGCTTTCTTT,CASSREQGSITEAFF
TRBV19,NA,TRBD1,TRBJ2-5,TGTGCCAGTAGTATAGGACAGGGTGTGGGAGAGACCCAGTACTTC,CASSIGQGVGETQYF
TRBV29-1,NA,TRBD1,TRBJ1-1,TGCAGCGTCCTAAGGACAGGGCTCCCTGAAGCTTTCTTT,CSVLRTGLPEAFF
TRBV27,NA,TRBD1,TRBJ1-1,TGTGCCAGCAGTTTACAGGGGGCAGGTAGTGAAGCTTTCTTT,CASSLQGAGSEAFF
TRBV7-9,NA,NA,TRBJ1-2,TGTTCCAGCAGCCATCTTACAACAGAGACTAACTATGGCTACACCTTC,CSSSHLTTETNYGYTF
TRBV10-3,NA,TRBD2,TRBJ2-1,TGTGCCGCCCACTCGCCGGCTAGCGGTCTCCATGAGCAGTTCTTC,CAAHSPASGLHEQFF
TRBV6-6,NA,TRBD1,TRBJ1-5,TGTGCCAGCAGTTACTCAGCGACAGGGACAGGTCAGCCCCAGCATTTT,CASSYSATGTGQPQHF
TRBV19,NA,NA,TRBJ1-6,TGTGCCAGTAGTCTGAAGAGCTCCTATAATTCACCCCTCCACTTT,CASSLKSSYNSPLHF
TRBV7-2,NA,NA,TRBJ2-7,TGTGCCAGCAGCTTAGAACCAGGAACCTACGAGCAGTACTTC,CASSLEPGTYEQYF
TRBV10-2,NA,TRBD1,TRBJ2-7,TGCGCCAGCAGTGTAGCCGGGACAGGGGTGTCCGAGCAGTACTTC,CASSVAGTGVSEQYF
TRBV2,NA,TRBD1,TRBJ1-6,TGTGCCAGCAGTGGGGACAGTTTTTCACCCCTCCACTTT,CASSGDSFSPLHF
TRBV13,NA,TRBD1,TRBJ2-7,TGTGCCAGCAGCTTAGTGGGACAGGGCCGCTACGAGCAGTACTTC,CASSLVGQGRYEQYF
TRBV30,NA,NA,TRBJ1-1,TGTGCCTGGAGTTTCTCTACAGGGAATGAAGCTTTCTTT,CAWSFSTGNEAFF
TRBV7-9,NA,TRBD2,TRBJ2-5,TGTGCCAGCAAAGGCGCGGGGGTTCGGGAGACCCAGTACTTC,CASKGAGVRETQYF
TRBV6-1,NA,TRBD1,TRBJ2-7,TGTGCCAGCAGCACCGGGTCAGGGGGCCCTTACGAGCAGTACTTC,CASSTGSGGPYEQYF
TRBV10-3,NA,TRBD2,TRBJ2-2,TGTGCCATCATTTCTAGCGGGAGGGACACCGGGGAGCTGTTTTTT,CAIISSGRDTGELFF
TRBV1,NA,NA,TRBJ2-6,TGCACCAGCAGGGGTCGCTCTAGCTCTGGGGCCAACGTCCTGACTTTC,CTSRGRSSSGANVLTF
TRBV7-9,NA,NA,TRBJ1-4,TGTTCCAGCAGCTTAATCTCGGGAGCAACTAATGAAAAACTGTTTTTT,CSSSLISGATNEKLFF
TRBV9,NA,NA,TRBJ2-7,TGTGCCAGCAGCGTAGCTGAGACTGGCTACGAGCAGTACTTC,CASSVAETGYEQYF
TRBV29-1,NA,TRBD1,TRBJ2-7,TGCAGCGTTGACCTGACAGGGACCTACGAGCAGTACTTC,CSVDLTGTYEQYF
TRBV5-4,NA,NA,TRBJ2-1,TGTGCCAGCAGCTTTAGGCCGAGCAGGGCATACAATGAGCAGTTCTTC,CASSFRPSRAYNEQFF
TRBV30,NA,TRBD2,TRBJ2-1,TGTGCCTGGAGCATAGGGACTAGCTGGGTTAGCAATGAGCAGTTCTTC,CAWSIGTSWVSNEQFF
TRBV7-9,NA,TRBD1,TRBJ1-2,TGTGCCAGCAGCTGGGACAGGGAAGAAGGCTATGGCTACACCTTC,CASSWDREEGYGYTF
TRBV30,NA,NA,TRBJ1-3,TGTGCCTGGAGCCGGACGGGAATATACTCTGGAAACACCATATATTTT,CAWSRTGIYSGNTIYF
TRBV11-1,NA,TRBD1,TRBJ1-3,TGTGCCAGCAGCTCACAGGGGTTAACTGGAAACACCATATATTTT,CASSSQGLTGNTIYF
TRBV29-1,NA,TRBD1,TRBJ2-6,TGCAGCGTTGAGGACAGGGGGCGTGGGGCCAACGTCCTGACTTTC,CSVEDRGRGANVLTF
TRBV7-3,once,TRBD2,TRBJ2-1,TGTGCCAGCAGCCTGACGCGGGGGGGCCGTGAGCAGTTCTTC,CASSLTRGGREQFF
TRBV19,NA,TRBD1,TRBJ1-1,TGTGCCAGTACCCTCAGGGGGGCGATCAACACTGAAGCTTTCTTT,CASTLRGAINTEAFF
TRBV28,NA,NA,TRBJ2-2,TGTGCCAGCAGCTACCCCGCCGACAGGTTGAACACCGGGGAGCTGTTTTTT,CASSYPADRLNTGELFF
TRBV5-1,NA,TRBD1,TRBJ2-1,TGCGCCAGCAGCTTGGGGACAGGGCGGGAGCAGTTCTTC,CASSLGTGREQFF
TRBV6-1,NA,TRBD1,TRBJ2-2,TGTGCCATAACAGGGGGAGCGGACACCGGGGAGCTGTTTTTT,CAITGGADTGELFF
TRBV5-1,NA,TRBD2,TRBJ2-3,TGCGCCAGCAGCCGAACCGTCGGGACTAGCGGGGGTATCACAGATACGCAGTATTTT,CASSRTVGTSGGITDTQYF
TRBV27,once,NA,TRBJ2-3,TGTGCCCGCACCCAGACTAGAGGATTAGCAGATACGCAGTATTTT,CARTQTRGLADTQYF
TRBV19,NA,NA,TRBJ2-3,TGTGCCAGTAGTAGGGCAGGGCTTGAGGCCACAGATACGCAGTATTTT,CASSRAGLEATDTQYF
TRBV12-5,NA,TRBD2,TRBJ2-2,TGTGCTAGTGGCCTCACTAGCGGGGGGCATCCCGGGGAGCTGTTTTTT,CASGLTSGGHPGELFF
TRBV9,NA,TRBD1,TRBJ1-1,TGTGCCAGCAGCGAGGGACAGGGTGGGAACACTGAAGCTTTCTTT,CASSEGQGGNTEAFF
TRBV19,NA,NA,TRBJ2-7,NA,CASSISGPGQEYEQYF
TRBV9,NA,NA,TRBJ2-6,TGTGCCAGCAGCGTAGAGACAGGATTTCCTGGGGCCAACGTCCTGACTTTC,CASSVETGFPGANVLTF
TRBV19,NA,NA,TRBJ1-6,TGTGCCAGTCTGGGGGAGGATTCACCCCTCCACTTT,CASLGEDSPLHF
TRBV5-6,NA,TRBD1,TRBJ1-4,TGTGCCAGCAGCCTCGACAGGGGACGAAAACTGTTTTTT,CASSLDRGRKLFF
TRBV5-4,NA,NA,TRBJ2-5,TGTGCCAGCAGCTTGCCGCAAGAGACCCAGTACTTC,CASSLPQETQYF
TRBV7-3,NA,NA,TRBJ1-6,TGTGCCAGCAGCCTACAGGGTAGAGATTCACCCCTCCACTTT,CASSLQGRDSPLHF
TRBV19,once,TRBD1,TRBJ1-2,TGTGCCAGTAGTATGGGGACAGGGGTTGGAGCTAACTATGGCTACACCTTC,CASSMGTGVGANYGYTF
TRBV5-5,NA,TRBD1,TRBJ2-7,TGTGCCAGCAGCTCCGGGACAGTGTACGAGCAGTACTTC,CASSSGTVYEQYF
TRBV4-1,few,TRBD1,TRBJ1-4,TGCGCCAGCAGCCAAGATACGACAGGGCCTAATGAAAAACTGTTTTTT,CASSQDTTGPNEKLFF
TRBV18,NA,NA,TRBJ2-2,TGTGCCAGCTCACCAATAGCGGAAAACACCGGGGAGCTGTTTTTT,CASSPIAENTGELFF
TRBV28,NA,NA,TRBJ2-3,TGTGCCAGCCTTGGGAGCGGAGCTCCAGATACGCAGTATTTT,CASLGSGAPDTQYF
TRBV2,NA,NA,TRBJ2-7,TGTGCCACATCCAGGGAATTGGGGCAGTACTTC,CATSRELGQYF
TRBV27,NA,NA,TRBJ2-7,TGTGCCAGCAGTTTATTCCCTGGCGGACACTACGAGCAGTACTTC,CASSLFPGGHYEQYF
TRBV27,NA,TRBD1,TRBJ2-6,TGTGCCAGCAGTTGGACAGGGGGGAGCTCTGGGGCCAACGTCCTGACTTTC,CASSWTGGSSGANVLTF
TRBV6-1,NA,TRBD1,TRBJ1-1,TGTGCCAGCAGTGCGTTGCCGGGACAGGGGAACACTGAAGCTTTCTTT,CASSALPGQGNTEAFF
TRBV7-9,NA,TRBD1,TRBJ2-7,TGTGCCAGCAGCTTAGGCCAGACAGGGATGTCCTACGAGCAGTACTTC,CASSLGQTGMSYEQYF
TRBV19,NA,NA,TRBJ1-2,TGTGCCAGTAGTAAGACCGCGGGGCATGGCTACACCTTC,CASSKTAGHGYTF
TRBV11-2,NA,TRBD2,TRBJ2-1,TGTGCCAGCAGCCCGCAACTAGCGGGACCTTACAATGAGCAGTTCTTC,CASSPQLAGPYNEQFF